One and the same sample provided the 19 T cell receptor beta chains below, sequenced in a study of T cell responses to AZD1222 COVID-19 vaccine. TCRdb's copy holds only in-frame clones and misses some; the assay was immunoSEQ multiplex PCR. The profile shows 65,000 to 90,000 clones, around 89% of them singletons. The sequencing here drew on peripheral blood, taken on day 0 of AZD1222 vaccination. The source of these receptors is an adult in good health.

J is TRBJ2-5 and V is TRBV2; 8 bases agree with TRBD2. CDR1 and CDR2 (germline): SNHLY, FYNNEI. There are 13 residues in the CDR3. V was pared by 7 bases and J by 5 bases, with 6 bases of the junction left unmatched. The CDR3 region is CASTGLGGETQYF. The CDR3 DNA sequence: TGTGCCAGCACGGGACTAGGAGGGGAGACCCAGTACTTC.

The chain combines TRBV18 with TRBJ1-1, with D unresolved. Between the trimmed V and J ends, which lost 3 bases and 1 base, there was a span of 3 bases. This CDR3 has 12 residues. CDR1 and CDR2 (germline): KGHSH, LQKENI. In nucleotides, the CDR3 is TGTGCCAGCTCACCGGGGAACACTGAAGCTTTCTTT. Protein product: CASSPGNTEAFF.

The CDR3 DNA reads TGTGCCAGCAGCGGACAGGGGTCGTACAATGAGCAGTTCTTC. Protein: CASSGQGSYNEQFF. The chain uses TRBV11-3 and TRBJ2-1, with 9 bases lining up with TRBD1. V was clipped by 5 bases and J by 4 bases; unmatched bases: 3. The V gene's germline CDR1 is SGHNT and CDR2 YENEEA. The CDR3 contains 14 residues.

This clone was seen only once. J is TRBJ2-5 and V is TRBV5-1; TRBD2 is a possible D gene (5 bases). Germline V gene lookup returns CDR1 SGHRS and CDR2 YFSETQ. V shed 0 bases and J shed 5 bases, with 14 bases lying between them. This CDR3 is 15 amino acids long. CDR3 amino acids: CASSLGGSFGETQYF. CDR3 in DNA: TGCGCCAGCAGCTTGGGAGGGAGCTTCGGGGAGACCCAGTACTTC.

The chain couples TRBV6-1 to TRBJ1-4; D call uncertain. CDR3 length: 15 amino acids. Between the trimmed V and J ends, which lost 2 bases and 5 bases, there was a span of 12 bases. Germline V gene data show CDR1 as MNHNS and CDR2 as SASEGT. CDR3 sequence: CASSEFEQKNEKLFF. CDR3 DNA: TGTGCCAGCAGTGAATTTGAACAGAAGAATGAAAAACTGTTTTTT.

Only a few counts were recorded for this clone. The CDR3 spells CASSAGTGYTEAFF. As DNA, the CDR3 is TGTGCCAGTAGCGCCGGGACAGGGTACACTGAAGCTTTCTTT. The chain couples TRBV19 to TRBJ1-1, with 9 bases matching TRBD1. Germline CDR1 LNHDA, CDR2 SQIVND (reference sequence). CDR3 length: 14 residues. J was trimmed by 3 bases and V by 6 bases; bases with no gene match: 5.

The CDR3: CASSLGPNYNEQFF. The CDR3 region has the DNA TGTGCCAGCAGTTTAGGACCGAATTACAATGAGCAGTTCTTC. J is TRBJ2-1 and V is TRBV27; no clear D gene. This CDR3 is built from 14 residues. Deletions cut 2 bases from V and 4 bases from J, with 9 bases between. Per germline, CDR1 MNHEY and CDR2 SMNVEV (reference sequence).

The rearrangement links TRBV4-3 to TRBJ2-3, with 7 bases that match TRBD2. The CDR3 length is 16 residues. Germline assignment: CDR1 LGHNA and CDR2 YSLEER. V shed 2 bases and J 4 bases; nucleotides not matched to a gene: 9. The chain's CDR3 is CASSQSPRLAADTQYF. The CDR3 nucleotides read TGCGCCAGCAGCCAATCCCCCAGACTAGCCGCAGATACGCAGTATTTT.

The chain links TRBV20-1 to TRBJ1-2, with unresolved D. Germline V gene sequence: CDR1 DFQATT, CDR2 SNEGSKA (reference sequence). Trimming left V 5 bases short and J 7 bases short, with 11 bases between. The CDR3 is 11 residues long. CDR3 sequence: CSAPGLLGYTF. For the CDR3, the DNA is TGCAGTGCTCCTGGGCTGCTTGGCTACACCTTC.

This rearrangement joins TRBV28 to TRBJ1-1; TRBD1 is a possible D gene (5 bases). CDR1 and CDR2 (germline): MDHEN, SYDVKM. The CDR3 runs to 13 residues. Between the trimmed V and J ends, which lost 7 bases and 8 bases, there was a span of 17 bases. In nucleotides, the CDR3 is TGTGCCAGCATCCCATTCCTCCCAGGGGAAGCTTTCTTT. This translates into CASIPFLPGEAFF.

The genes are TRBV7-9 and TRBJ2-2; tentatively, D is TRBD2 (6 bases). Germline loops: CDR1 SEHNR, CDR2 FQNEAQ (reference sequence). Trimming left V 4 bases short and J 3 bases short, with 12 bases between. The length of the CDR3 is 15 residues. For the CDR3, the DNA is TGTGCCAGCAGCTCCGGAGTAGCGGACACCGGGGAGCTGTTTTTT. Its translation: CASSSGVADTGELFF. The full variable domain, in which reference TRBV7-9 and TRBJ2-2 provide the parts outside the CDR3, is DTGVSQNPRHKITKRGQNVTFRCDPISEHNRLYWYRQTLGQGPEFLTYFQNEAQLEKSRLLSDRFSAERPKGSFSTLEIQRTEQGDSAMYLCASSSGVADTGELFFGEGSRLTVL.

The gene calls are TRBV27 and TRBJ2-5; D is possibly TRBD2 (6 bases). The V and J ends lost 5 bases and 4 bases respectively, with 17 bases between them. CDR1 MNHEY and CDR2 SMNVEV come from the germline V gene (reference sequence). The CDR3 is 15 amino acids. This CDR3 reads CASSPLGEVSETQYF. DNA of the CDR3: TGTGCCAGCAGTCCCCTTGGGGAGGTCTCAGAGACCCAGTACTTC.

This chain links TRBV4-1 with TRBJ2-7; D unclear. The CDR3 runs to 14 residues. CDR1 is MGHRA, CDR2 YSYEKL, per germline. V was clipped by 1 base and J by 3 bases, with 10 bases between them. The CDR3 is CASSQASDLYEQYF. As DNA, the CDR3 is TGCGCCAGCAGCCAAGCGTCGGACCTCTACGAGCAGTACTTC.

This chain connects TRBV6-5 to TRBJ2-3, with D possibly being TRBD2 (5 bases). The CDR3 loop spans 15 amino acids. V lost 6 bases to trimming and J lost 5 bases, with 18 bases between them. Per the germline V gene, CDR1 is MNHEY and CDR2 is SVGAGI. The DNA of the CDR3 is TGTGCCAGCAGCACGGACCTCGGGGTCCTAGATACGCAGTATTTT. Translating it yields CASSTDLGVLDTQYF.

The chain couples TRBV4-1 to TRBJ2-5; D remains ambiguous. This CDR3 comprises 15 residues. Trimming pared 4 bases from V and 5 bases from J, leaving 17 bases between. The germline V gene encodes CDR1 MGHRA and CDR2 YSYEKL. The CDR3: CASSRYQNFWETQYF. As DNA, the CDR3 is TGCGCCAGCAGCCGCTACCAAAACTTTTGGGAGACCCAGTACTTC.

The chain is built from TRBV19 and TRBJ1-5; no firm D call. Between the trimmed V and J ends, which lost 5 bases and 2 bases, there was a span of 25 bases. This CDR3 contains 19 residues. CDR1 LNHDA and CDR2 SQIVND come from the germline V gene (reference sequence). The CDR3: CASSADRASRDYGNQPQHF. The CDR3 bases are TGTGCCAGTAGTGCTGACCGGGCGTCACGGGATTATGGCAATCAGCCCCAGCATTTT.

The chain has TRBV5-1 and TRBJ1-1, with D hard to call. Per the germline V gene, CDR1 is SGHRS and CDR2 is YFSETQ. This CDR3 is 16 amino acids long. V lost 4 bases and J lost 1, with 17 bases in between. CDR3 residues: CASSPADPRSNTEAFF. The CDR3 bases are TGCGCCAGCAGCCCAGCCGACCCCCGTTCGAACACTGAAGCTTTCTTT.

By sample fraction, this clone is medium-sized. The chain joins TRBV6-5 to TRBJ2-7; the match to TRBD2 covers 12 bases. This CDR3 region has 15 residues. Germline values: CDR1 MNHEY, CDR2 SVGAGI. The V and J ends lost 5 bases and 0 bases, in that order; junction bases with no gene match: 2. For the CDR3, the DNA is TGTGCCAGCAGTCTGACTAGCGGGAGCTCCTACGAGCAGTACTTC. Encoded protein: CASSLTSGSSYEQYF.

The CDR3 region is CASSLDGYTGELFF. CDR3 DNA sequence: TGTGCCAGTAGTCTGGACGGATACACCGGGGAGCTGTTTTTT. The chain carries TRBV19 and TRBJ2-2; D not resolved. CDR1 and CDR2 from the germline V gene are LNHDA and SQIVND (reference sequence). The V end lost 5 bases, the J end lost 3 bases, and 10 bases lay between the germline ends. The CDR3 length is 14 residues.